Shown below are 10 T cell receptor beta chains from a single sample sequenced in a study of cytomegalovirus exposure and HLA in healthy donors. The PCR contained 60 Vbeta and 13 Jbeta primers. Measured with immunoSEQ multiplex PCR; TCRdb has only the in-frame clones, and not every one. The table shows approximately 98,000 clones, with approximately 72% occurring only once. What was sequenced was PBMCs. The origin of the receptors is a man between 18 and 29 years old in good health and CMV-seropositive.

The chain uses TRBV11-2 and TRBJ1-2, with 7 nucleotides matching TRBD1. J was trimmed by 3 bases and V by 5 bases; bases with no gene match: 9. CDR3 length equals 15 residues. Germline CDR1 reads SGHAT; CDR2 reads FQNNGV. CDR3 nucleotides: TGTGCCAGCAGCACCATCAGACAGGGTGACTATGGCTACACCTTC. Its translation: CASSTIRQGDYGYTF.

This rearrangement joins TRBV5-4 to TRBJ1-2, with unresolved D. CDR3 length: 12 residues. The germline V and J ends were trimmed by 0 bases and 7 bases, with 7 bases remaining between them. Per the germline V gene, CDR1 is SGHNT and CDR2 is YYREEE (reference sequence). Written as DNA, the CDR3 is TGTGCCAGCAGCTTGGTGAGGAGTGGCTACACCTTC. The encoded protein is CASSLVRSGYTF.

This clone has just one count. This chain links TRBV13 with TRBJ2-5; TRBD2 aligns across 8 bases. J lost 5 bases, V lost 5 bases, and 10 bases had no gene match. CDR3 length equals 15 residues. In germline, CDR1 is PRHDT, CDR2 FYEKMQ (reference sequence). In nucleotides, the CDR3 is TGTGCCAGCAGCGCCGGACTAGCTCGAGGGGAGACCCAGTACTTC. Translation: CASSAGLARGETQYF.

This clone was seen only once. The chain has TRBV29-1 and TRBJ1-2; 8 nucleotides agree with TRBD1. The CDR3 contains 11 residues. Trimming at V came to 6 bases and at J to 6 bases, leaving 3 bases not matched to a gene. Per germline, CDR1 SQVTM and CDR2 ANQGSEA. The CDR3 DNA sequence: TGCAGCGTCTTGACAGGGGATGGCTACACCTTC. As protein: CSVLTGDGYTF.

The chain is built from TRBV21-1 and TRBJ2-5; TRBD2 was called by the table and not checked on the DNA. TRBV21-1 has pseudogene status. The CDR3 runs to 17 residues. CDR3 in amino acids: CASSKGTSGGTQETQYF. The DNA for the CDR3 is TGTGCCAGCAGCAAAGGTACTAGCGGGGGAACCCAAGAGACCCAGTACTTC.

This clone was counted only a few times. This rearrangement joins TRBV2 to TRBJ2-3, with 10 bases that match TRBD2. This CDR3 has 15 residues. The germline V gene encodes CDR1 SNHLY and CDR2 FYNNEI. The V segment lost 3 bases and the J segment 1 base; nucleotides outside the gene matches: 1. This CDR3 reads CASSDTSGGTDTQYF. The CDR3 nucleotides read TGTGCCAGCAGTGATACTAGCGGGGGCACAGATACGCAGTATTTT. Filled out from reference TRBV2 and TRBJ2-3, the complete variable domain reads EPEVTQTPSHQVTQMGQEVILRCVPISNHLYFYWYRQILGQKVEFLVSFYNNEISEKSEIFDDQFSVERPDGSNFTLKIRSTKLEDSAMYFCASSDTSGGTDTQYFGPGTRLTVL.

The rearrangement links TRBV6-1 to TRBJ2-1; possible D gene TRBD1, 6 bases. CDR1 MNHNS and CDR2 SASEGT come from the germline V gene. V lost 6 bases to trimming and J lost 7 bases, with 13 bases between them. This CDR3 is built from 13 residues. The CDR3 nucleotides are TGTGCCAGCAGCCTAAAACAGGGAAATGAGCAGTTCTTC. Translated: CASSLKQGNEQFF.

The chain employs TRBV7-9 and TRBJ2-3; 8 bases align to TRBD2. Germline lookup yields CDR1 SEHNR and CDR2 FQNEAQ (reference sequence). J gave up 5 bases and V 4 bases, and 5 bases lay outside the gene matches. CDR3 length: 14 amino acids. In nucleotides, the CDR3 is TGTGCCAGCAGCTCGGGGGGGGCGGGAGATACGCAGTATTTT. As protein: CASSSGGAGDTQYF.

The chain joins TRBV6-1 to TRBJ2-3; TRBD1 aligns across 7 bases. CDR3 length equals 13 residues. With 11 bases clipped from V and 6 bases from J, the junction kept 11 bases outside the gene matches. Germline V gives CDR1 MNHNS, CDR2 SASEGT. The CDR3 bases are TGTGCCTCTAGGGGGCCGGGGATGGATACGCAGTATTTT. The encoded protein is CASRGPGMDTQYF.

The chain employs TRBV6-1 and TRBJ2-1; D is possibly TRBD2 (6 bases). This CDR3 comprises 16 residues. The V end lost 4 bases, the J end lost 8 bases, and 21 bases lay between the germline ends. From germline, CDR1 is MNHNS and CDR2 SASEGT. CDR3 region: CASSGGTGPIQDEQFF. CDR3 DNA sequence: TGTGCCAGCAGTGGGGGGACTGGACCCATTCAGGATGAGCAGTTCTTC.